Shown below are 5 T cell receptor beta chains from a single sample sequenced in a study of beta chain features in type 1 diabetes. Study results and limitations: Type 1 diabetes patients had TCRB CDR3s that were shorter (moderately but significantly so) in all four CD4+ subsets.

The sequenced template was cDNA made from the entire isolated RNA. The table came from immunoSEQ multiplex PCR; TCRdb's copy has only in-frame clones and leaves some out. In the table there are over 150,000 clones, approximately 8.1% of which are singletons. No antigen is known for these receptors. Sequencing was carried out using central memory CD4+ T cells from blood. All receptors come from a man between 18 and 35 years old with type 1 diabetes.

This clone occurred a few times. The rearrangement uses TRBV29-1 and TRBJ2-1; 7 nucleotides match TRBD2. From germline, CDR1 is SQVTM and CDR2 ANQGSEA. This CDR3 is 16 amino acids long. The V and J ends lost 4 bases and 3 bases, in that order; junction bases with no gene match: 12. This CDR3 reads CSVALFAGVDYNEQFF. The DNA for the CDR3 is TGCAGCGTTGCTCTTTTTGCGGGAGTGGACTACAATGAGCAGTTCTTC.

The rearrangement links TRBV6-5 to TRBJ1-2, with D maybe TRBD1 (6 bases). CDR1 and CDR2 from the germline V gene are MNHEY and SVGAGI. This CDR3 is built from 12 residues. The V end lost 6 bases, the J end lost 8 bases, and 13 bases lay between the germline ends. The CDR3 here is CASRPQGRGYTF. CDR3 in DNA: TGTGCCAGCAGACCCCAGGGGCGCGGCTACACCTTC.

This clone was counted between two and nine times. This sequence joins TRBV6-5 and TRBJ1-5, with TRBD1 as a possible D gene (5 bases). Trimming shortened V by 3 bases and J by 4 bases, and 10 bases separated the two germline ends. CDR3 size: 14 residues. CDR1 is MNHEY, CDR2 SVGAGI, per germline. The CDR3 loop is CASSYQGDNQPQHF. As DNA, the CDR3 is TGTGCCAGCAGTTATCAGGGCGATAATCAGCCCCAGCATTTT.

This clone has ten or more counts. The chain recombines TRBV30 with TRBJ2-3, with TRBD1 identical over 7 bases. Germline trimming cut 2 bases from V and 6 bases from J; bases unmatched to any gene: 8. CDR3 length: 14 residues. Germline lookup yields CDR1 GTSNPN and CDR2 SVGIG (reference sequence). The CDR3 DNA sequence: TGTGCCTGGAGTCTGGGACAGCGAGGGGATACGCAGTATTTT. This encodes CAWSLGQRGDTQYF.

The rearrangement uses TRBV28 and TRBJ1-5, with a possible D match to TRBD1 (5 bases). The ends were cut back, 6 bases at V and 6 bases at J, with 12 bases in the middle. Germline CDR1 and CDR2: MDHEN and SYDVKM. This CDR3 has 13 amino acids. CDR3 sequence reads: CASSGPGAQPQHF. The DNA for the CDR3 is TGTGCCAGCAGCGGGCCTGGGGCTCAGCCCCAGCATTTT.